Below are 28 T cell receptor beta chains sequenced from a single sample in a study of OX40 agonist ivuxolimab in advanced cancers. Using immunoSEQ multiplex PCR, the repertoire was profiled, and TCRdb retains in-frame clones only, with some absent. Of about 74,000 clones in the sample, around 83% were seen once. Sample: CD4+ or CD8+ T cells sorted from blood, taken in a trial of the OX40 agonist ivuxolimab. The receptor set was obtained from an adult with an advanced solid tumor such as melanoma, head and neck, liver or kidney cancer.

This clone was detected only once. V and J are TRBV28 and TRBJ1-1, with a tentative D call TRBD1 (5 bases). This CDR3 is built from 13 residues. V lost 6 bases to trimming and J lost 2 bases, with 10 bases between them. Germline V gives CDR1 MDHEN, CDR2 SYDVKM. CDR3 sequence reads: CASRSTGNTEAFF. As DNA, the CDR3 is TGTGCCAGCAGATCCACAGGTAACACTGAAGCTTTCTTT.

This chain's CDR3 is CASSLAGFQGTEAFF. CDR3 nucleotide sequence: TGTGCCAGCAGTTTAGCAGGGTTCCAGGGAACTGAAGCTTTCTTT. The chain couples TRBV28 to TRBJ1-1, with TRBD1 as a possible D gene (5 bases). CDR1 MDHEN and CDR2 SYDVKM come from the germline V gene. Trimming took 2 bases from V and 5 from J, leaving 15 bases between them. The CDR3 length is 15 residues.

The chain combines TRBV6-6 with TRBJ2-2; TRBD1 aligns across 7 bases. J gave up 4 bases and V 0 bases, and 5 bases lay outside the gene matches. CDR1 and CDR2 from the germline V gene are MNHNY and SVGAGI (reference sequence). The CDR3 spans 16 residues. CDR3 in amino acids: CASSYSSGGATGELFF. The CDR3, as DNA: TGTGCCAGCAGTTACTCCTCAGGGGGAGCCACCGGGGAGCTGTTTTTT.

The chain links TRBV10-3 to TRBJ1-2, with TRBD1 matching 8 bases. After removal of 7 bases from V and 2 bases from J, the junction contained 12 bases not matched to a gene. Germline V CDR1 and CDR2: ENHRY, SYGVKD. There are 16 residues in the CDR3. The CDR3 DNA is TGTGCCATCAATCTAGAGCCGGGACAGGAAAACTATGGCTACACCTTC. It specifies CAINLEPGQENYGYTF.

The chain couples TRBV19 to TRBJ2-1; D unclear. V shed 2 bases and J shed 7 bases, with 6 bases lying between them. This CDR3 is 12 amino acids long. Germline CDR1 reads LNHDA; CDR2 reads SQIVND (reference sequence). This chain's CDR3 is CASSITGNEQFF. The DNA of the CDR3 is TGTGCCAGTAGTATAACCGGGAATGAGCAGTTCTTC.

This clone was seen just once. The chain uses TRBV4-2 and TRBJ2-2; possible D gene TRBD2, 6 bases. V lost 2 bases and J lost 3, with 10 bases in between. Germline loops: CDR1 LGHNA, CDR2 YNFKEQ. The length of the CDR3 is 15 residues. Written as DNA, the CDR3 is TGTGCCAGCAGCCAAACCGGGAGAGACACCGGGGAGCTGTTTTTT. Protein product: CASSQTGRDTGELFF.

V usage is TRBV7-8 and J usage is TRBJ2-5, with TRBD2 as a possible D gene (6 bases). V lost 3 bases and J 2 bases, leaving 13 bases between the germline ends. Germline V lookup: CDR1 SGHVS, CDR2 FQNEAQ. This CDR3 contains 15 residues. CDR3 in DNA: TGTGCCAGCAGCTTGCCGGGGAGGCTTCAAGAGACCCAGTACTTC. Protein sequence: CASSLPGRLQETQYF.

In its sample, this clone was seen once. The chain recombines TRBV18 with TRBJ2-7, with D maybe TRBD1 (6 bases). The V gene lost 3 bases and the J gene lost 0 bases, with 9 bases spanning the gap. Germline V gene lookup returns CDR1 KGHSH and CDR2 LQKENI. The CDR3 is made up of 14 amino acids. The CDR3 bases are TGTGCCAGCTCACCCGACAGGAGCTCCTACGAGCAGTACTTC. Translated, it gives CASSPDRSSYEQYF.

This clone was observed a handful of times. This chain connects TRBV7-9 to TRBJ1-2; D remains ambiguous. Germline-derived CDR1 and CDR2 are SEHNR and FQNEAQ (reference sequence). Trimming removed 1 base at V and 4 bases at J, with 13 bases between. The CDR3 has 15 amino acids. The CDR3 DNA sequence: TGTGCCAGCAGCTTAGAGGGCGGCAGACTCTATGGCTACACCTTC. Translating gives CASSLEGGRLYGYTF.

This clone occurred a few times. The V and J genes are TRBV27 and TRBJ1-5; 9 positions agree with TRBD1. Trimming cost V 9 bases and J 8 bases; bases outside gene matches: 5. The CDR3 covers 12 residues. Germline CDR1 MNHEY, CDR2 SMNVEV (reference sequence). The CDR3 loop is CASKTGGKPQHF. The CDR3 DNA reads TGTGCCAGTAAGACAGGGGGGAAGCCCCAGCATTTT.

V gene TRBV6-5 combines with J gene TRBJ2-3; a possible D gene is TRBD2 (5 bases). Germline-derived CDR1 and CDR2 are MNHEY and SVGAGI. This CDR3 is built from 14 residues. V lost 4 bases and J lost 7, with 15 bases in between. CDR3 bases: TGTGCCAGCAGTTCGTCCCGGGGTTTTAATACGCAGTATTTT. Amino acid sequence: CASSSSRGFNTQYF.

V is TRBV9 and J is TRBJ2-1, with TRBD2 identical over 8 bases. Unmatched junction bases numbered 4, after V lost 6 bases and J lost 5 bases. The CDR3 totals 13 residues. Germline CDR1 SGDLS, CDR2 YYNGEE. The CDR3 nucleotides are TGTGCCAGCACCCGGGAGGGGGACAATGAGCAGTTCTTC. Encoded protein: CASTREGDNEQFF. Together with reference TRBV9 and TRBJ2-1, the CDR3 gives the full variable domain: DSGVTQTPKHLITATGQRVTLRCSPRSGDLSVYWYQQSLDQGLQFLIQYYNGEERAKGNILERFSAQQFPDLHSELNLSSLELGDSALYFCASTREGDNEQFFGPGTRLTVL.

This clone was observed a handful of times. This chain joins TRBV19 and TRBJ1-2; D gene unclear. This CDR3 is 12 amino acids long. Trimming removed 5 bases at V and 5 bases at J, with 9 bases between. The germline CDR1 and CDR2 sequences are LNHDA and SQIVND (reference sequence). CDR3 bases: TGTGCCAGTAGTCGGTTCGAATATGGCTACACCTTC. Protein: CASSRFEYGYTF.

The J gene is TRBJ2-7, the V gene TRBV19; D tentatively reads TRBD1 or TRBD2 (8 bases each). CDR3 length: 18 residues. Germline-derived CDR1 and CDR2 are LNHDA and SQIVND (reference sequence). The ends were cut back, 5 bases at V and 0 bases at J, with 23 bases in the middle. CDR3 sequence reads: CASSQGASGPLLSYEQYF. CDR3 coding DNA: TGTGCCAGTAGTCAGGGGGCTAGCGGGCCACTCCTCTCCTACGAGCAGTACTTC.

About this clone itself: One end of the junction is discordant with germline, which a read error may explain. The chain uses TRBV7-2 and TRBJ2-7; 7 nucleotides match TRBD1. CDR1 is SGHTA and CDR2 is FQGNSA in the germline V gene. The CDR3 extends over 11 amino acids. The CDR3 DNA sequence: TGTGCCAGCAGTTCCGGGACAGTCGTGCACTTC. It is translated as CASSSGTVVHF.

The rearrangement links TRBV7-9 to TRBJ2-3; tentative D call: TRBD2 (6 bases). The CDR3 runs 15 residues. V shed 8 bases and J shed 2 bases, with 17 bases lying between them. Germline lookup yields CDR1 SEHNR and CDR2 FQNEAQ (reference sequence). The CDR3 sequence is CASQLGDFHTDTQYF. The CDR3 DNA reads as TGTGCCAGCCAACTAGGGGACTTTCACACAGATACGCAGTATTTT.

This clone was counted between two and nine times. This rearrangement joins TRBV9 to TRBJ2-2, with D perhaps given as TRBD1 or TRBD2 (5 bases each). The CDR3 runs 14 residues. CDR1 is SGDLS and CDR2 is YYNGEE in the germline V gene. The ends were cut back, 5 bases at V and 2 bases at J, with 10 bases in the middle. CDR3 region: CASREGPNTGELFF. CDR3 nucleotides: TGTGCCAGCAGAGAGGGACCAAACACCGGGGAGCTGTTTTTT.

This chain connects TRBV18 to TRBJ2-7; 14 positions match TRBD2. V lost 2 bases to trimming and J lost 3 bases; unmatched junction nucleotides: 0. The CDR3 sequence is 15 residues long. From germline, CDR1 is KGHSH and CDR2 LQKENI. The CDR3 sequence is CASSPGTSGSYEQYF. The CDR3 coding sequence is TGTGCCAGCTCACCAGGGACTAGCGGGAGCTACGAGCAGTACTTC.

This clone was seen only once. The gene calls are TRBV27 and TRBJ1-2; D not certain. Trimming took off 5 bases at V and 4 bases at J, with 11 bases between the two ends. Germline V gives CDR1 MNHEY, CDR2 SMNVEV (reference sequence). The CDR3 totals 13 residues. The CDR3 DNA reads TGTGCCAGCAGTCCCTCTGCCGGCTATGGCTACACCTTC. Translation: CASSPSAGYGYTF.

The chain carries TRBV7-2 and TRBJ2-5; 9 bases are shared with TRBD2. Germline-derived CDR1 and CDR2 are SGHTA and FQGNSA. Trimming removed 4 bases from V and 5 bases from J; junction bases left unmatched: 5. The CDR3 is 14 residues long. CDR3 sequence: CASSSLSGGETQYF. CDR3 in DNA: TGTGCCAGCAGCTCCCTGAGCGGGGGGGAGACCCAGTACTTC.

The V and J genes are TRBV7-8 and TRBJ2-2, with D tentatively TRBD1 (5 bases). CDR1 is SGHVS, CDR2 FQNEAQ, per germline. V lost 2 bases and J lost 0, with 7 bases in between. The CDR3 extends over 15 amino acids. The CDR3 coding sequence is TGTGCCAGCAGCTTAATCAGGGCGAACACCGGGGAGCTGTTTTTT. Residues: CASSLIRANTGELFF.

The rearrangement uses TRBV7-9 and TRBJ2-3; D gene uncertain. This CDR3 has 11 amino acids. Germline assignment: CDR1 SEHNR and CDR2 FQNEAQ (reference sequence). V was trimmed by 4 bases and J by 6 bases, leaving 5 bases between them. For the CDR3, the DNA is TGTGCCAGCAGCTACCCCGATACGCAGTATTTT. Translation: CASSYPDTQYF.

The count of this clone is one. The chain has TRBV10-3 and TRBJ1-4; D gene unclear. Trimming shortened V by 0 bases and J by 3 bases, and 2 bases separated the two germline ends. The CDR3 totals 13 residues. CDR1 and CDR2 (germline): ENHRY, SYGVKD. Here the CDR3 reads CAISESPNEKLFF. The CDR3 region has the DNA TGTGCCATCAGTGAGTCCCCTAATGAAAAACTGTTTTTT.

The chain couples TRBV7-9 to TRBJ2-5, with TRBD1 identical over 10 bases. With 1 base clipped from V and 5 bases from J, the junction kept 4 bases outside the gene matches. The length of the CDR3 is 15 residues. Germline CDR1 reads SEHNR; CDR2 reads FQNEAQ (reference sequence). The chain's CDR3 is CASSLGTGGLETQYF. Written as DNA, the CDR3 is TGTGCCAGCAGCTTAGGGACAGGGGGATTGGAGACCCAGTACTTC.

This clone was found a few times. V usage is TRBV7-3 and J usage is TRBJ2-1; D call uncertain. The germline V gene encodes CDR1 SGHTA and CDR2 FQGTGA. Trimming removed 2 bases at V and 5 bases at J, with 7 bases between. This CDR3 has 13 residues. The CDR3: CASSLEPNNEQFF. The CDR3 DNA reads TGTGCCAGCAGCTTAGAACCAAACAATGAGCAGTTCTTC. Based on the CDR3 plus reference TRBV7-3 and TRBJ2-1, the full variable domain is GAGVSQTPSNKVTEKGKYVELRCDPISGHTALYWYRQSLGQGPEFLIYFQGTGAADDSGLPNDRFFAVRPEGSVSTLKIQRTERGDSAVYLCASSLEPNNEQFFGPGTRLTVL.

V usage is TRBV11-2 and J usage is TRBJ2-1, with 8 bases that match TRBD2. The length of the CDR3 is 14 residues. J lost 8 bases, V lost 3 bases, and 6 bases had no gene match. Germline CDR1 and CDR2: SGHAT and FQNNGV. The DNA of the CDR3 is TGTGCCAGCAGCTTGGGCGGGAGGAGGGATGAGCAGTTCTTC. Its translation is CASSLGGRRDEQFF.

The V gene is TRBV19, the J gene TRBJ1-5; TRBD1 is a possible D gene (6 bases). Between the trimmed V and J ends, which lost 3 bases and 1 base, there was a span of 10 bases. CDR3 length: 15 amino acids. Germline-derived CDR1 and CDR2 are LNHDA and SQIVND (reference sequence). The CDR3 here is CASSIAGASNQPQHF. DNA for the CDR3: TGTGCCAGTAGTATTGCGGGGGCGAGCAATCAGCCCCAGCATTTT.

This clone was recorded only once. The chain carries TRBV6-6 and TRBJ2-7; D is unclear. V gave up 5 bases and J gave up 4 bases, with 9 bases separating them. CDR1 and CDR2 from the germline V gene are MNHNY and SVGAGI (reference sequence). The CDR3 length is 12 residues. Here the CDR3 reads CASSRSVYEQYF. The CDR3 region has the DNA TGTGCCAGCAGTCGGTCCGTTTACGAGCAGTACTTC.